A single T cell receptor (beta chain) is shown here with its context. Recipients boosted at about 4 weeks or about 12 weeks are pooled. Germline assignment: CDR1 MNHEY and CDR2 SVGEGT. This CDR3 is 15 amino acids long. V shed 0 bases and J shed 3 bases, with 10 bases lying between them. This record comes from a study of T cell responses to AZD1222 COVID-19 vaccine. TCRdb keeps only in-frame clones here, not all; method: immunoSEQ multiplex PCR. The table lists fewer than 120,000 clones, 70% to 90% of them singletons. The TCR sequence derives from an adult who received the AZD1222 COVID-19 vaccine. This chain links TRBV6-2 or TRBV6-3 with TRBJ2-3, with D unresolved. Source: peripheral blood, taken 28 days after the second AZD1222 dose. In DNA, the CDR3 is TGTGCCAGCAGTTACTCGATGGAGAATACAGATACGCAGTATTTT. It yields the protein CASSYSMENTDTQYF.